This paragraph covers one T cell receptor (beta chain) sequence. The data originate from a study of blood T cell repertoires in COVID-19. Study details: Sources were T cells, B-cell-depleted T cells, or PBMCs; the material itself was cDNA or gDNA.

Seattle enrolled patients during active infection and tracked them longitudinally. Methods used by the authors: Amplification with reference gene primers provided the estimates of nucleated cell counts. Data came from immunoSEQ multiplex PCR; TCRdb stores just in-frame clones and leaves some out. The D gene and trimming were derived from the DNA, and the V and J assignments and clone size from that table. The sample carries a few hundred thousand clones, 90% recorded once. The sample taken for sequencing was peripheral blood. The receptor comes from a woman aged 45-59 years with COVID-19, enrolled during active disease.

The CDR3 DNA is TGTGCCAGCAGTTCTCGGGACAGGGGGGTACATGAAGCTTTCTTT. Protein product: CASSSRDRGVHEAFF. The chain is built from TRBV6-5 and TRBJ1-1; 11 bases are shared with TRBD1. The V and J ends lost 4 bases and 7 bases, in that order; junction bases with no gene match: 8. The CDR3 has 15 residues. Germline assignment: CDR1 MNHEY and CDR2 SVGAGI.